This T cell receptor beta chain was observed in a study of CD8 T cells in Susac syndrome. TEMRA cells were FACS-enriched, unlike CD8+ and CD4+ T cells, which were negatively isolated. Study-wide findings and caveats: By the study's own acknowledgment, its TCR sequencing and HLA analysis included relatively few individuals.

Roughly 0.45 to 1 ug RNA was reverse transcribed with random hexamers. MiXCR, run by TCRdb on the immunoSEQ multiplex PCR reads, gives a single entry per CDR3 protein. The sample has 85,000 to 90,000 distinct CDR3 sequences, 85% to 95% seen once. Deletions cut 0 bases from V and 6 bases from J, with 15 bases between. The CDR3 covers 16 residues. The germline V gene has CDR1 SGDLS and CDR2 YYNGEE. With regard to this clonotype: Its antigen is not known.

V is TRBV9 and J is TRBJ2-2, with D maybe TRBD1 (5 bases). Specimen: CD8+ T cells from PBMCs. The sequence derives from a human donor in good health. CDR3 nucleotide sequence: TGTGCCAGCAGCGTAGAATGGTCAGGGTTCGCCGGGGAGCTGTTTTTT. Translating it yields CASSVEWSGFAGELFF.